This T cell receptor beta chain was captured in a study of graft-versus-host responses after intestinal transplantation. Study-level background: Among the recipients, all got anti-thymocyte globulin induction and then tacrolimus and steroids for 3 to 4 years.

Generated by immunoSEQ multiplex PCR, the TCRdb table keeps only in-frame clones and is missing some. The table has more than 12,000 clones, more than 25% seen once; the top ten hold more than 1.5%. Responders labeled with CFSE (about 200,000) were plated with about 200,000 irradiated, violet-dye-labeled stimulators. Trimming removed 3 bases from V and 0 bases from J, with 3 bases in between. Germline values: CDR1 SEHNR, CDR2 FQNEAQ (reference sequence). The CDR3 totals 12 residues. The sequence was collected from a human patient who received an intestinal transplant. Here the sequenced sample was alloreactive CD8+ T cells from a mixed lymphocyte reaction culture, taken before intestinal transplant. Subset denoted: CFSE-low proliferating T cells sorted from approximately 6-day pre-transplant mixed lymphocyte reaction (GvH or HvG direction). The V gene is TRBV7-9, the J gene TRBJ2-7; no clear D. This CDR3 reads CASSFISYEQYF. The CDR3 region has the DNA TGTGCCAGCAGCTTCATCTCCTACGAGCAGTACTTC.